This TCR beta chain came from a study of siplizumab effects on memory and regulatory T cells. About 9.8 x 10^4 TCR templates per sample were sequenced. The repertoire was sequenced with immunoSEQ multiplex PCR; TCRdb's copy has only in-frame clones and lacks some. Of about 110,000 clones in the sample, roughly 89% were seen once. Per the germline V gene, CDR1 is LNHDA and CDR2 is SQIVND (reference sequence). With V trimmed by 5 bases and J by 2 bases, 10 bases remained unmatched. This CDR3 has 19 amino acids. This clone showed up just once. Source material: CD4+ T cells sorted from blood. This TCR was recovered from a human donor in good health. V and J are TRBV19 and TRBJ2-1, with 15 bases fitting TRBD2. CDR3 nucleotides: TGTGCCAGTAGTCCGCCACCGGGACTAGCGGGAGGAGCCTACAATGAGCAGTTCTTC. Protein: CASSPPPGLAGGAYNEQFF. The whole variable domain, filled in from reference TRBV19 and TRBJ2-1, reads DGGITQSPKYLFRKEGQNVTLSCEQNLNHDAMYWYRQDPGQGLRLIYYSQIVNDFQKGDIAEGYSVSREKKESFPLTVTSAQKNPTAFYLCASSPPPGLAGGAYNEQFFGPGTRLTVL.